The 25 T cell receptor beta chains in this list originate from one sample, sequenced in a study of T cell responses to AZD1222 COVID-19 vaccine. Profiling relied on immunoSEQ multiplex PCR, and the TCRdb table lists in-frame clones only, not all of them. The table records 95,000 to 120,000 clones, about nine tenths of them present only once. The sequenced sample was peripheral blood, obtained on day 0 of MenACWY control vaccination. Source of these receptors: an adult in good health.

This clone was recorded only once. The rearrangement joins TRBV28 to TRBJ2-7; no clear D gene. Trimming pared 5 bases from V and 2 bases from J, leaving 10 bases between. The CDR3 is 13 residues long. The germline V gene encodes CDR1 MDHEN and CDR2 SYDVKM. CDR3 sequence (DNA): TGTGCCAGCAGTCCGCCTCCTACCTACGAGCAGTACTTC. This translates into CASSPPPTYEQYF.

The chain links TRBV27 to TRBJ1-2; TRBD1 is a possible D gene (5 bases). Germline V gene lookup returns CDR1 MNHEY and CDR2 SMNVEV (reference sequence). CDR3 size: 13 residues. Deletions cut 4 bases from V and 8 bases from J, with 14 bases between. CDR3 coding DNA: TGTGCCAGCAGTTCGAGACAGATGAGCGGCTACACCTTC. Protein sequence: CASSSRQMSGYTF.

The chain recombines TRBV5-1 with TRBJ1-6; weak D call: TRBD1 (5 bases). Germline CDR1 SGHRS, CDR2 YFSETQ. The CDR3 runs 17 residues. V gave up 0 bases and J gave up 8 bases, with 18 bases separating them. The CDR3 region is CASSLEGPGTGDSPLHF. The CDR3 DNA reads as TGCGCCAGCAGCTTGGAGGGTCCGGGAACAGGTGATTCACCCCTCCACTTT.

This chain connects TRBV5-4 to TRBJ1-2; the D is unclear. The V and J ends lost 7 bases and 0 bases respectively, with 7 bases between them. The length of the CDR3 is 12 residues. Germline V gives CDR1 SGHNT, CDR2 YYREEE (reference sequence). The CDR3 nucleotides are TGTGCCAGCTCCGGGTCTAACTATGGCTACACCTTC. This codes for CASSGSNYGYTF.

V usage is TRBV5-5 and J usage is TRBJ2-2; TRBD1 might be the D (5 bases). Germline CDR1 is SGHKS and CDR2 is YYEKEE (reference sequence). With 4 bases removed from V and 1 base from J, the gap between germline ends came to 11 bases. The CDR3 contains 15 residues. This CDR3 is CASSPGQGNTGELFF. DNA of the CDR3: TGTGCCAGCAGCCCCGGTCAGGGGAACACCGGGGAGCTGTTTTTT.

The gene calls are TRBV19 and TRBJ1-5, with 7 bases lining up with TRBD1. The CDR3 runs to 15 residues. J lost 0 bases, V lost 5 bases, and 4 bases had no gene match. CDR1 LNHDA and CDR2 SQIVND come from the germline V gene (reference sequence). The CDR3: CASSSGTVSNQPQHF. The CDR3 DNA follows: TGTGCCAGTAGTTCCGGGACAGTTAGCAATCAGCCCCAGCATTTT.

The chain employs TRBV4-1 and TRBJ2-3; 7 bases are a match to TRBD1. CDR1 and CDR2 (germline): MGHRA, YSYEKL. The CDR3 is 16 residues long. V gave up 1 base and J gave up 1 base; unmatched junction bases: 5. This CDR3 is CASSQGRQGGTDTQYF. CDR3 nucleotide sequence: TGCGCCAGCAGCCAAGGTAGACAGGGAGGCACAGATACGCAGTATTTT.

The chain employs TRBV5-1 and TRBJ1-5, with no clear D. The germline V and J ends were trimmed by 0 bases and 0 bases, with 7 bases remaining between them. Germline-derived CDR1 and CDR2 are SGHRS and YFSETQ. The CDR3 is 15 residues long. In nucleotides, the CDR3 is TGCGCCAGCAGCTTGGAAGGGAATAGCAATCAGCCCCAGCATTTT. The encoded protein is CASSLEGNSNQPQHF.

V usage is TRBV9 and J usage is TRBJ2-2; no firm D call. Per germline, CDR1 SGDLS and CDR2 YYNGEE. V was shortened by 3 bases and J by 8 bases, with 8 bases between the two germline ends. CDR3 length equals 12 residues. CDR3 sequence: CASSGVRGELFF. The CDR3 DNA reads TGTGCCAGCAGCGGTGTAAGAGGGGAGCTGTTTTTT.

The chain links TRBV5-8 to TRBJ2-3, with TRBD2 identical over 8 bases. The CDR3 spans 16 residues. Unmatched junction bases numbered 3, after V lost 0 bases and J lost 0 bases. Germline assignment: CDR1 SGHTS and CDR2 YDEGEE. CDR3 amino acids: CASSLEAGVSTDTQYF. The CDR3 nucleotides read TGTGCCAGCAGCTTGGAAGCGGGGGTGAGCACAGATACGCAGTATTTT.

J is TRBJ1-2 and V is TRBV10-3; TRBD1 agrees at 10 bases. V trimming: 7 bases; J trimming: 5 bases; junction bases outside the gene matches: 7. This CDR3 contains 14 residues. Germline V gives CDR1 ENHRY, CDR2 SYGVKD. DNA for the CDR3: TGTGCCATCAACACCGGGACAGGGGAATATGGCTACACCTTC. This encodes CAINTGTGEYGYTF.

This clone was counted once. The rearrangement uses TRBV4-1 and TRBJ1-4; D may be TRBD1 (6 bases). Per the germline V gene, CDR1 is MGHRA and CDR2 is YSYEKL. CDR3 size: 15 residues. V was shortened by 0 bases and J by 8 bases, with 13 bases between the two germline ends. The CDR3 loop reads CASSQDKGVGEKLFF. CDR3 coding DNA: TGCGCCAGCAGCCAAGATAAGGGGGTTGGGGAAAAACTGTTTTTT.

The chain has TRBV28 and TRBJ1-2; D ambiguous. Germline loops: CDR1 MDHEN, CDR2 SYDVKM. CDR3 size: 12 residues. Trimming took off 4 bases at V and 3 bases at J, with 6 bases between the two ends. The CDR3 DNA sequence: TGTGCCAGCAGTTACGGGTACTATGGCTACACCTTC. Translated, it gives CASSYGYYGYTF.

This clone was observed once. The chain is built from TRBV30 and TRBJ1-2; 8 nucleotides line up with TRBD1. V dropped 6 bases and J dropped 7; count of bases not matched to a gene: 22. Looked up from germline, CDR1 is GTSNPN and CDR2 is SVGIG (reference sequence). The CDR3 has 17 amino acids. CDR3 in DNA: TGTGCCTGTGAACAGGGGAGGACAGGGAGTTTGTTTGGTGGCTACACCTTC. Its translation: CACEQGRTGSLFGGYTF.

CDR3 amino acids: CASSSGQGAANYGYTF. CDR3 DNA: TGTGCCAGCAGCTCGGGACAGGGGGCGGCTAACTATGGCTACACCTTC. The chain employs TRBV4-2 and TRBJ1-2; 12 bases line up with TRBD1. Germline CDR1 reads LGHNA; CDR2 reads YNFKEQ. Trimming at V came to 5 bases and at J to 0 bases, leaving 4 bases not matched to a gene. This CDR3 comprises 16 residues.

The rearrangement joins TRBV7-2 to TRBJ1-4, with 7 bases aligning to TRBD1. Trimming cost V 5 bases and J 8 bases; bases outside gene matches: 8. The germline CDR1 and CDR2 sequences are SGHTA and FQGNSA. The CDR3 runs to 14 residues. This CDR3 reads CASSPRKGQEKLFF. In nucleotides, the CDR3 is TGTGCCAGCAGCCCGAGGAAGGGACAGGAAAAACTGTTTTTT.

The genes are TRBV30 and TRBJ2-6, with D possibly TRBD1 on 6 matching bases. Trimming cost V 7 bases and J 0 bases, with 7 bases left between them. The CDR3 runs 13 residues. Germline CDR1 and CDR2: GTSNPN and SVGIG (reference sequence). The CDR3 reads CASDSSGANVLTF. DNA for the CDR3: TGTGCCTCGGACAGCTCTGGGGCCAACGTCCTGACTTTC.

The chain recombines TRBV7-9 with TRBJ1-1; tentative D call: TRBD1 (6 bases). CDR1 and CDR2 (germline): SEHNR, FQNEAQ (reference sequence). Trimming removed 0 bases at V and 5 bases at J, with 13 bases between. CDR3 length equals 15 residues. CDR3 in amino acids: CASSLASGAATEAFF. CDR3 bases: TGTGCCAGCAGCTTAGCCTCAGGGGCCGCGACTGAAGCTTTCTTT. The full variable domain, rest sourced from reference TRBV7-9 and TRBJ1-1, is DTGVSQNPRHKITKRGQNVTFRCDPISEHNRLYWYRQTLGQGPEFLTYFQNEAQLEKSRLLSDRFSAERPKGSFSTLEIQRTEQGDSAMYLCASSLASGAATEAFFGQGTRLTVV.

This chain joins TRBV30 and TRBJ1-1; the D is unclear. CDR1 is GTSNPN and CDR2 is SVGIG in the germline V gene (reference sequence). Trimming shortened V by 4 bases and J by 5 bases, and 11 bases separated the two germline ends. The CDR3 is 12 residues long. CDR3 bases: TGTGCCTGGAATAGGCGGGGTACTGAAGCTTTCTTT. Its translation is CAWNRRGTEAFF.

The chain couples TRBV9 to TRBJ1-1; TRBD1 aligns across 10 bases. CDR3 length equals 15 residues. The germline V gene has CDR1 SGDLS and CDR2 YYNGEE. V dropped 4 bases and J dropped 4; count of bases not matched to a gene: 7. CDR3 DNA: TGTGCCAGCAGCCCCCGACAGGGGGCGAGCACTGAAGCTTTCTTT. Translated: CASSPRQGASTEAFF.

This rearrangement joins TRBV6-2 or TRBV6-3 to TRBJ2-1; D might be TRBD2 (5 bases). Germline V lookup: CDR1 MNHEY, CDR2 SVGEGT. V gave up 0 bases and J gave up 9 bases, with 18 bases separating them. The CDR3 length is 16 residues. CDR3 region: CASSYSGEAQNLEQFF. In nucleotides, the CDR3 is TGTGCCAGCAGTTACTCGGGAGAAGCGCAGAACCTTGAGCAGTTCTTC.

This clone has more than one count but fewer than ten. The chain has TRBV2 and TRBJ1-1; no reliable D call. This CDR3 is 15 amino acids long. In germline, CDR1 is SNHLY, CDR2 FYNNEI. Trimming stripped 9 bases from V and 11 bases from J, with 28 bases between. CDR3 protein: CASRQESGPTEGAFF. CDR3 DNA: TGTGCCAGTAGGCAAGAATCCGGACCCACCGAAGGGGCTTTCTTT.

This clone was seen just once. This rearrangement joins TRBV6-5 to TRBJ1-1; TRBD1 might be the D (5 bases). Between the trimmed V and J ends, which lost 6 bases and 6 bases, there was a span of 20 bases. The CDR3 runs 15 residues. CDR1 is MNHEY, CDR2 SVGAGI, per germline. The DNA for the CDR3 is TGTGCCAGCAGGGACTCCGGGACGTTTGGCCCTGAAGCTTTCTTT. Translated, it gives CASRDSGTFGPEAFF.

This chain joins TRBV5-4 and TRBJ1-2; D is unresolved. Trimming took 6 bases from V and 7 from J, leaving 19 bases between them. The CDR3 has 14 amino acids. Germline V CDR1 and CDR2: SGHNT, YYREEE (reference sequence). This chain's CDR3 is CASNLGQSGRGYTF. The CDR3 bases are TGTGCCAGCAACCTCGGGCAGTCCGGGCGTGGCTACACCTTC.

The gene calls are TRBV6-4 and TRBJ1-1, with 7 bases that match TRBD1. Unmatched junction bases numbered 10, after V lost 1 base and J lost 5 bases. This CDR3 region has 16 residues. The V gene's germline CDR1 is MRHNA and CDR2 SNTAGT. CDR3 protein: CASSDWNRGRKTEAFF. CDR3 DNA sequence: TGTGCCAGCAGTGACTGGAACAGGGGACGGAAGACTGAAGCTTTCTTT.